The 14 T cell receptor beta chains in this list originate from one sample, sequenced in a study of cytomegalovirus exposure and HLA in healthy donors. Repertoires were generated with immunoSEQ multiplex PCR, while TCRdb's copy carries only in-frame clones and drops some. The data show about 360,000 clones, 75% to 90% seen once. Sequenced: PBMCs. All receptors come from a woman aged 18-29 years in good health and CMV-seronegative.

CDR3 coding DNA: TGTGCCAGCAGCTTAGATCCGGGACAGATGTATGGCTACACCTTC. Amino acids: CASSLDPGQMYGYTF. V and J are TRBV11-2 and TRBJ1-2; 7 bases are a match to TRBD1. The CDR3 length is 15 residues. V lost 0 bases and J lost 5; bases outside the gene matches: 6. The germline CDR1 and CDR2 sequences are SGHAT and FQNNGV.

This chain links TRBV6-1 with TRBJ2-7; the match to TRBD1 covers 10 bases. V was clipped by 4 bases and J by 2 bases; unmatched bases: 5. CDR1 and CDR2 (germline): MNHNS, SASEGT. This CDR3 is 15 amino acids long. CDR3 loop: CASSVRDRGTYEQYF. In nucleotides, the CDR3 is TGTGCCAGCAGTGTACGGGACAGGGGAACCTACGAGCAGTACTTC.

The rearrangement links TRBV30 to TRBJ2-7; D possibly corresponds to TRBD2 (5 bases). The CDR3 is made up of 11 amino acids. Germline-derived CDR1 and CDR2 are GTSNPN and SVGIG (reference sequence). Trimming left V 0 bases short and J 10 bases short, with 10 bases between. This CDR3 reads CAWSVAVDQYF. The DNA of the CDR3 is TGTGCCTGGAGTGTAGCGGTAGATCAGTACTTC.

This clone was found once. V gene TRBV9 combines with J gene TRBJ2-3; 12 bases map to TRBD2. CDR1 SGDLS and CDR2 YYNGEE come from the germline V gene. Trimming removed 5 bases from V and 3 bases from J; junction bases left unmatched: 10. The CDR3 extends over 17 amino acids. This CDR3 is CASSASGRANRTDTQYF. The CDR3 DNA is TGTGCCAGCAGTGCTAGCGGGAGGGCAAACCGGACAGATACGCAGTATTTT.

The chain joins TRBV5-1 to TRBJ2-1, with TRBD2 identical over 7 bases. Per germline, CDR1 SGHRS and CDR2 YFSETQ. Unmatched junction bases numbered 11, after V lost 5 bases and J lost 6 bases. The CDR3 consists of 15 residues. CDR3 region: CASSFLAGEINEQFF. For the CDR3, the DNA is TGCGCCAGCAGTTTCTTGGCGGGGGAGATCAATGAGCAGTTCTTC.

The chain's CDR3 is CASSYGLYNEQFF. The CDR3 region has the DNA TGTGCCAGTAGTTACGGACTCTACAATGAGCAGTTCTTC. The gene calls are TRBV19 and TRBJ2-1; D possibly corresponds to TRBD2 (5 bases). The V gene lost 5 bases and the J gene lost 3 bases, with 8 bases spanning the gap. Looked up from germline, CDR1 is LNHDA and CDR2 is SQIVND (reference sequence). The CDR3 has 13 residues.

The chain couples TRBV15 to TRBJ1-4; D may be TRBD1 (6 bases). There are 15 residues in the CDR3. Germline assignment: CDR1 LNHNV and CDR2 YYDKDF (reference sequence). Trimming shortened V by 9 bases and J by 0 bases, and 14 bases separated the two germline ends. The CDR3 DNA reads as TGTGCCACGTCTGAGGGGGAGACAACTAATGAAAAACTGTTTTTT. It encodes CATSEGETTNEKLFF.

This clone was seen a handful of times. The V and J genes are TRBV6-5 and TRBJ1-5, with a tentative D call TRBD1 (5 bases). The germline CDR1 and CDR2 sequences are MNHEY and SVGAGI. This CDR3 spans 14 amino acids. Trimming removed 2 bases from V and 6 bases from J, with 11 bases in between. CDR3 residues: CASSYGSGFQPQHF. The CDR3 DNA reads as TGTGCCAGCAGTTACGGGTCAGGGTTTCAGCCCCAGCATTTT.

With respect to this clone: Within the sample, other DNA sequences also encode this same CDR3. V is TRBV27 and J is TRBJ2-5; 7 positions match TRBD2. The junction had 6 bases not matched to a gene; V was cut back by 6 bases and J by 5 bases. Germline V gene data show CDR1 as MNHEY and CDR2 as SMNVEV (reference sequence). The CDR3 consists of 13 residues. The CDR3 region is CASSLREGETQYF. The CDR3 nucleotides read TGTGCCAGCAGCCTAAGGGAGGGGGAGACCCAGTACTTC.

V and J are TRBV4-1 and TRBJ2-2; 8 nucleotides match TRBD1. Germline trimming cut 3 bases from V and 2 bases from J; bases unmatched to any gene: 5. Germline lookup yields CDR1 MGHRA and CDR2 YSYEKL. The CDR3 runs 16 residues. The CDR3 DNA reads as TGCGCCAGCAGCCAGGAGGGACAGGCCAACACCGGGGAGCTGTTTTTT. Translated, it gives CASSQEGQANTGELFF.

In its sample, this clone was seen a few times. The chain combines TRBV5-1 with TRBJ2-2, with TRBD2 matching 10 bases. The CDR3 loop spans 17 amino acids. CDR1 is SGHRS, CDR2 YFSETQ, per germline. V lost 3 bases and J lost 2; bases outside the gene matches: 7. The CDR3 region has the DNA TGCGCCAGCAGCTCGGGACTAGCGAATACTAACACCGGGGAGCTGTTTTTT. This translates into CASSSGLANTNTGELFF.

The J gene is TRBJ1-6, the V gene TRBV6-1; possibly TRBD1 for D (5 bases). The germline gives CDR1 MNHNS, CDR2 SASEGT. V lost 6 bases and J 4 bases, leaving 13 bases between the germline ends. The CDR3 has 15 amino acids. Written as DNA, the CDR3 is TGTGCCAGCAGCCTCCTGGCAGGGTATAATTCACCCCTCCACTTT. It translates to CASSLLAGYNSPLHF.

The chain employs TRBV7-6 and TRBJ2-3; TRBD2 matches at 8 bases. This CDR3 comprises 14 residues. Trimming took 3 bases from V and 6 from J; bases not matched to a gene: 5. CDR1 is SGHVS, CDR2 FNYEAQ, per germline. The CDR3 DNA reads TGTGCCAGCAGCTTGGGACTAGTTTATGATACGCAGTATTTT. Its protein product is CASSLGLVYDTQYF.

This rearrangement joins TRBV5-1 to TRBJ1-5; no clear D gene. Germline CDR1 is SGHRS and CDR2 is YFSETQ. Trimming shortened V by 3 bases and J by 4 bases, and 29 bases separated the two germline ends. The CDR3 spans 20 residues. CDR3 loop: CASSSEPTGNNGHLNQPQHF. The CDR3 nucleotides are TGCGCCAGCAGCTCGGAACCTACGGGGAATAACGGGCACCTAAATCAGCCCCAGCATTTT.